These 13 T cell receptor beta chains were all obtained from the same sample, sequenced in a study of CD8+CD57+ T cells in acquired aplastic anemia. Genomic DNA constituted the template upon which TCR beta VDJ and CDR3 profiling was performed. MiXCR was run by TCRdb on the reads, yielding one entry per CDR3 protein. The data show under 200,000 distinct CDR3 sequences, with about three fifths seen just once and approximately 44% held by the top ten. Sequencing used sorted CD4+, CD8+, or CD8+CD57+ T cells (not recorded which) from PBMCs. The receptor set was obtained from a human donor with severe aplastic anemia or a healthy control (not recorded which).

This clonotype was counted at least ten times. This chain uses TRBV9 with TRBJ2-2, with D hard to call. CDR1 is SGDLS, CDR2 YYNGEE, per germline. Trimming cost V 0 bases and J 7 bases, with 4 bases left between them. CDR3 length: 12 amino acids. The CDR3 nucleotides are TGTGCCAGCAGCGTAGTAGACGGGGAGCTGTTTTTT. Translation: CASSVVDGELFF.

The chain couples TRBV15 to TRBJ2-1, with D uncertain. With 3 bases removed from V and 8 bases from J, the gap between germline ends came to 11 bases. The CDR3 is 13 residues long. Germline lookup yields CDR1 LNHNV and CDR2 YYDKDF (reference sequence). The CDR3 DNA follows: TGTGCCACCAGCAGGGCCCCCAGTCATGAGCAGTTCTTC. It is translated as CATSRAPSHEQFF.

The CDR3 spells CASSGGTGPNYEQYF. The CDR3 DNA sequence: TGTGCCAGCAGCGGGGGGACAGGGCCTAACTACGAGCAGTACTTC. This chain links TRBV7-8 with TRBJ2-7, with 9 bases matching TRBD1. Per the germline V gene, CDR1 is SGHVS and CDR2 is FQNEAQ. The V segment lost 5 bases and the J segment 3 bases; nucleotides outside the gene matches: 8. The CDR3 has 15 amino acids. Using reference TRBV7-8 and TRBJ2-7 for the parts outside the CDR3, the full variable domain is GAGVSQSPRYKVAKRGQDVALRCDPISGHVSLFWYQQALGQGPEFLTYFQNEAQLDKSGLPSDRFFAERPEGSVSTLKIQRTQQEDSAVYLCASSGGTGPNYEQYFGPGTRLTVT.

This clonotype was seen once. V is TRBV19 and J is TRBJ1-1; D gene ambiguous. The CDR3 has 15 residues. Germline V gene sequence: CDR1 LNHDA, CDR2 SQIVND (reference sequence). V dropped 3 bases and J dropped 1 base, with 12 bases sitting between them. The CDR3 DNA reads TGTGCCAGTAGTATTGCCGGGGTAGAGAACACTGAAGCTTTCTTT. Its translation: CASSIAGVENTEAFF.

The count of this clonotype is one. The chain couples TRBV2 to TRBJ1-5; D gene unclear. This CDR3 is 13 amino acids long. Trimming stripped 7 bases from V and 0 bases from J, with 7 bases between. In germline, CDR1 is SNHLY, CDR2 FYNNEI. The CDR3 loop reads CASIRNSNQPQHF. CDR3 DNA sequence: TGTGCCAGCATCCGGAATAGCAATCAGCCCCAGCATTTT.

The rearrangement uses TRBV2 and TRBJ1-3; D remains ambiguous. Germline loops: CDR1 SNHLY, CDR2 FYNNEI. Trimming removed 2 bases at V and 4 bases at J, with 6 bases between. The CDR3 length is 13 residues. The chain's CDR3 is CASSERRGNTIYF. CDR3 coding DNA: TGTGCCAGCAGTGAAAGACGCGGAAACACCATATATTTT.

This clonotype occurred a few times. This chain links TRBV7-9 with TRBJ1-5; D is unclear. The CDR3 is made up of 16 amino acids. Germline V lookup: CDR1 SEHNR, CDR2 FQNEAQ (reference sequence). V was trimmed by 0 bases and J by 2 bases, leaving 11 bases between them. CDR3 loop: CASSLALGDGNQPQHF. The CDR3 DNA sequence: TGTGCCAGCAGCTTAGCTTTGGGAGACGGCAATCAGCCCCAGCATTTT.

The chain uses TRBV9 and TRBJ2-1, with 10 bases lining up with TRBD2. Trimming removed 4 bases from V and 4 bases from J; junction bases left unmatched: 8. Germline V lookup: CDR1 SGDLS, CDR2 YYNGEE. The CDR3 contains 16 residues. The CDR3 region is CASSTKGLASYNEQFF. CDR3 nucleotides: TGTGCCAGCAGCACCAAGGGACTAGCGAGTTACAATGAGCAGTTCTTC.

About this clonotype: The junction and the germline gene differ at one end; a read error may be behind it. The genes are TRBV12-3 or TRBV12-4 and TRBJ1-4; D is perhaps TRBD1 (6 bases). The CDR3 runs to 14 residues. CDR3 nucleotides: TGTGCCAGCGGAGAGACAGGATCTAATGAAAATCTGTTTTTT. Translating it yields CASGETGSNENLFF.

The V call is TRBV5-1, the J call TRBJ2-1; 7 positions agree with TRBD2. The CDR3 covers 14 residues. J lost 4 bases, V lost 5 bases, and 6 bases had no gene match. The V gene's germline CDR1 is SGHRS and CDR2 YFSETQ. CDR3 region: CASRGLAEYNEQFF. The CDR3 DNA follows: TGCGCCAGCAGGGGGCTAGCGGAATACAATGAGCAGTTCTTC.

The genes are TRBV6-2 or TRBV6-3 and TRBJ2-6; D unclear. V was trimmed by 5 bases and J by 2 bases, leaving 4 bases between them. The CDR3 has 13 residues. The germline gives CDR1 MNHEY, CDR2 SVGEGT. CDR3 protein: CASSVPGANVLTF. The DNA of the CDR3 is TGTGCCAGCAGTGTCCCTGGGGCCAACGTCCTGACTTTC.

V and J are TRBV10-3 and TRBJ1-6, with D possibly matching TRBD1 (5 bases). The V gene's germline CDR1 is ENHRY and CDR2 SYGVKD. The CDR3 is 12 residues long. Deletions cut 6 bases from V and 13 bases from J, with 13 bases between. This CDR3 is CAISLDSTPLHF. The CDR3 bases are TGTGCCATCAGCCTAGACAGTACGCCCCTCCACTTT.

This sequence joins TRBV7-3 and TRBJ2-2, with 9 bases lining up with TRBD2. CDR3 length equals 16 residues. Germline CDR1 SGHTA, CDR2 FQGTGA. V lost 5 bases to trimming and J lost 2 bases; unmatched junction nucleotides: 6. CDR3 sequence reads: CASSPWTSANTGELFF. The CDR3 DNA reads as TGTGCCAGCAGCCCCTGGACTAGCGCAAACACCGGGGAGCTGTTTTTT.